This T cell receptor (beta chain) was sequenced in a study of glioma-infiltrating T cells after dendritic cell vaccination. About this clone itself: What it binds is not known.

The method was immunoSEQ multiplex PCR; TCRdb's version includes in-frame clones alone and lacks a portion of them. The sample lists tens of thousands of clones; about 80% were seen once. The CDR3 is made up of 16 amino acids. The junction had 2 bases not matched to a gene; V was cut back by 0 bases and J by 0 bases. The germline gives CDR1 SGDLS, CDR2 YYNGEE. General study results and limits: Few patients contributed both blood and tumor specimens.

The TCR originated in a human donor with glioblastoma. Material: blood, obtained before dendritic cell vaccination. This rearrangement joins TRBV9 to TRBJ2-3, with TRBD2 matching over 9 bases. CDR3 amino acids: CASSVGLAESTDTQYF. Written as DNA, the CDR3 is TGTGCCAGCAGCGTAGGACTAGCGGAAAGCACAGATACGCAGTATTTT.